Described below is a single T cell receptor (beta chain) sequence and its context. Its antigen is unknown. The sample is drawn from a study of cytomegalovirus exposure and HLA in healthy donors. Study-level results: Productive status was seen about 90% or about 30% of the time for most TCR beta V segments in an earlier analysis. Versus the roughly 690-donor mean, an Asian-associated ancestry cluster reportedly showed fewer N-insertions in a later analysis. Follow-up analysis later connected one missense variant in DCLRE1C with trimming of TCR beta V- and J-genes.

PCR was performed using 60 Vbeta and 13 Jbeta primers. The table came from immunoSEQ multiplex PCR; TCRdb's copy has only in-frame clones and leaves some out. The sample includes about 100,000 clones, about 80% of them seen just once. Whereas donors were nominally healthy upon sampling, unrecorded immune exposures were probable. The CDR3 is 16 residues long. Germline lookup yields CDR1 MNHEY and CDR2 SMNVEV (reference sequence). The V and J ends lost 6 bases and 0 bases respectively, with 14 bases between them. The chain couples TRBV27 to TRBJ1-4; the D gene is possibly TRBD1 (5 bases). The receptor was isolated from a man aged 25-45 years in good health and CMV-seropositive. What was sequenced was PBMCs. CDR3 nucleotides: TGTGCCAGCAGCCCCCCCCCGGACACAACTAATGAAAAACTGTTTTTT. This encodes CASSPPPDTTNEKLFF.